This T cell receptor (beta chain) came from a study of blood T cells in healthy people across ages. This clonotype was detected a few times. Its matching antigen is unknown. Study-wide findings and caveats: Older individuals had lower TCR beta diversity per million T cells (the decline was roughly linear). It was the long-lived donors that had more naive CD4+ cells and higher diversity than aged donors. With donor CMV status unknown, expanded clonotype changes were possibly confounded. The study regarded diversity estimates from one million T cells as underestimates.

With a J-beta primer mix and a sample-barcoded 5' primer, a second PCR ran about 7 to 12 cycles. TCRdb re-derived calls from the 5' RACE reads in MiXCR, one entry per CDR3 protein. The table records 850,000 to 1,000,000 distinct CDR3 sequences, 48% of them present only once. The trim removed 5 bases at V and 5 bases at J, leaving 11 bases unmatched. This CDR3 has 15 amino acids. This chain uses TRBV12-3 or TRBV12-4 with TRBJ1-2, with 7 bases identical to TRBD1. The material sequenced was blood. The clonotype comes from a man aged 25 to 40 in good health. CDR3 in DNA: TGTGCCAGCAGTGAGACCCGGACAGGAGGATATGGCTACACCTTC. Translation gives CASSETRTGGYGYTF.